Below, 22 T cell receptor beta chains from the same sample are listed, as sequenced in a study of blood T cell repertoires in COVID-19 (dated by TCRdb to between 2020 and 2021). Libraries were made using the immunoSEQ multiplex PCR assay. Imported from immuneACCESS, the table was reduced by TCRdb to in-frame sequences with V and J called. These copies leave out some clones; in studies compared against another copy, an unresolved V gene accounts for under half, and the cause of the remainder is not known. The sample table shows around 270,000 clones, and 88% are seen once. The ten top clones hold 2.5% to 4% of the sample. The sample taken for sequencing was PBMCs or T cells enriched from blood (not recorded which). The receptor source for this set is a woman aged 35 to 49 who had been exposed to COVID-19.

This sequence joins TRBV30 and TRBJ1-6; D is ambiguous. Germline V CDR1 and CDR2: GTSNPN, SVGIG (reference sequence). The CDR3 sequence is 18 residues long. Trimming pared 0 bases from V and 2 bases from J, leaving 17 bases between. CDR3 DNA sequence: TGTGCCTGGAGTGTATCCCGAAAAGCCCGCGCCTATAATTCACCCCTCCACTTT. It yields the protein CAWSVSRKARAYNSPLHF.

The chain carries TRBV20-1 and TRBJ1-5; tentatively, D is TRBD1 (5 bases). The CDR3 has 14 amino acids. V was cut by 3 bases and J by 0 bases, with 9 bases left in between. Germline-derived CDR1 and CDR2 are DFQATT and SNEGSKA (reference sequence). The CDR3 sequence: CSASTGDSNQPQHF. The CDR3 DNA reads TGCAGTGCTAGTACGGGGGATAGCAATCAGCCCCAGCATTTT.

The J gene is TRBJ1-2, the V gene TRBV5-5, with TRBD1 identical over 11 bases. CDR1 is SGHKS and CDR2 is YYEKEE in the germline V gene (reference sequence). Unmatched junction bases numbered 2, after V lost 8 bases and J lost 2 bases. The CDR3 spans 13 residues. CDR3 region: CASRTGGNYGYTF. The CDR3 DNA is TGTGCCAGTAGGACAGGGGGCAACTATGGCTACACCTTC.

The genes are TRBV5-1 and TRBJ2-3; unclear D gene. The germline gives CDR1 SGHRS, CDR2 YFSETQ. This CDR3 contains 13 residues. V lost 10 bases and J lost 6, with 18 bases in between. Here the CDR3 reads CACQFDSRDTQYF. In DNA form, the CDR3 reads TGCGCCTGCCAGTTCGATAGCCGGGATACGCAGTATTTT.

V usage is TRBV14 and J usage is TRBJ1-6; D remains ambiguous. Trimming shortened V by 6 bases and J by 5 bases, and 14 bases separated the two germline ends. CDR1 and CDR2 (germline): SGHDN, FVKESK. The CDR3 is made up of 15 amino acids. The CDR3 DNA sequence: TGTGCCAGCAGTCCTATAACTGGAGATAATTCACCCCTCCACTTT. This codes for CASSPITGDNSPLHF.

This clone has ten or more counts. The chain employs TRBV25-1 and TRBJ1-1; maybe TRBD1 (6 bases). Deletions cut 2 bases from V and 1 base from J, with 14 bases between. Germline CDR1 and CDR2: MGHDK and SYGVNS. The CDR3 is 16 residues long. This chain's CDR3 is CASSELQAGANTEAFF. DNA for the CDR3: TGTGCCAGCAGTGAACTGCAGGCAGGGGCGAACACTGAAGCTTTCTTT.

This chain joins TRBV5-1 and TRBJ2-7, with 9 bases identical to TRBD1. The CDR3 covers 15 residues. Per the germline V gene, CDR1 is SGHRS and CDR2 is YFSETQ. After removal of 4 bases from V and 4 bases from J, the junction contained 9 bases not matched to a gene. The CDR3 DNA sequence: TGCGCCAGCAGCCCCACAGGGGGCGCAGAGTACGAGCAGTACTTC. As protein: CASSPTGGAEYEQYF.

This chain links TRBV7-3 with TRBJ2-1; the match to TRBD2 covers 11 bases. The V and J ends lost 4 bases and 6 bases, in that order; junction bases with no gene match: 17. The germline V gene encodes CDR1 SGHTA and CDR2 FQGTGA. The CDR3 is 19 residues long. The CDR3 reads CASSSRNMRLAGIGNEQFF. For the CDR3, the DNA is TGTGCCAGCAGCTCGAGGAATATGCGACTAGCGGGGATAGGCAATGAGCAGTTCTTC.

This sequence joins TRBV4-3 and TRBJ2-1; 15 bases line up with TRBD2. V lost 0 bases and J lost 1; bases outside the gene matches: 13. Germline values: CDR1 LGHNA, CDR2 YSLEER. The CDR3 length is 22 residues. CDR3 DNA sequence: TGCGCCAGCAGCCAAGATCCGCGACGGGGGACTAGCGGGAGGTGGTCCTACAATGAGCAGTTCTTC. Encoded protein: CASSQDPRRGTSGRWSYNEQFF.

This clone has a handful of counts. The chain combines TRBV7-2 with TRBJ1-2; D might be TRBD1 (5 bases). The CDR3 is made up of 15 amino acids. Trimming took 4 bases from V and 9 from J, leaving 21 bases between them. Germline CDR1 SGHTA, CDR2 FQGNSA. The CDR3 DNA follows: TGTGCCAGCAGCTCGGGGTCCGGGGGGTACGGGAGCTACACCTTC. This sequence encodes CASSSGSGGYGSYTF.

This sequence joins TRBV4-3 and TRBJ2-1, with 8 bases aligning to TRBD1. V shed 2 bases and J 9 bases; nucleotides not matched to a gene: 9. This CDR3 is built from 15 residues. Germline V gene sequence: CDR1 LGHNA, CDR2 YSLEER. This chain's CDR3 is CASSQSRQGWSEQFF. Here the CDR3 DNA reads TGCGCCAGCAGCCAATCTCGACAGGGGTGGAGTGAGCAGTTCTTC.

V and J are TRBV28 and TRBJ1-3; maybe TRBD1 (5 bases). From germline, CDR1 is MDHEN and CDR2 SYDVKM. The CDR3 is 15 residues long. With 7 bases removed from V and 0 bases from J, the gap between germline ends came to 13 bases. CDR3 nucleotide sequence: TGTGCCAGCATCCCTGGGACTGCCTCTGGAAACACCATATATTTT. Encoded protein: CASIPGTASGNTIYF.

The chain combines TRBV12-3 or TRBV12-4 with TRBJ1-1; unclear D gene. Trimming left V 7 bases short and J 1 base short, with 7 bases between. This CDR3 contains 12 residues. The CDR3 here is CASTRGNTEAFF. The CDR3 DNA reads TGTGCCAGCACCCGGGGGAACACTGAAGCTTTCTTT.

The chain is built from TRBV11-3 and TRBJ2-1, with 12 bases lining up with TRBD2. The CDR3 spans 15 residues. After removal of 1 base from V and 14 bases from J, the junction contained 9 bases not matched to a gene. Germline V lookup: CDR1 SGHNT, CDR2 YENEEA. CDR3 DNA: TGTGCCAGCAGCTTAGGCGGACTAGCGGGAAGAGGGGAGTTCTTC. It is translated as CASSLGGLAGRGEFF.

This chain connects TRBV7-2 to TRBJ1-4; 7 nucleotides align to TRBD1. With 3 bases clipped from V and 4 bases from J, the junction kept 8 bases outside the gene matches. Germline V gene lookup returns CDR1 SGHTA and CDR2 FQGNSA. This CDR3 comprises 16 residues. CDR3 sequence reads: CASSFGQASFNEKLFF. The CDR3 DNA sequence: TGTGCCAGCAGCTTTGGACAGGCCTCCTTTAATGAAAAACTGTTTTTT.

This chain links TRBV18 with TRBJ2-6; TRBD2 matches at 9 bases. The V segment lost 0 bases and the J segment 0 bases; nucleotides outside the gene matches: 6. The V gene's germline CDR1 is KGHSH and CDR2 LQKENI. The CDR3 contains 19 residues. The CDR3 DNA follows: TGTGCCAGCTCACCACCGGGAGCGGGGGGACCCTCTGGGGCCAACGTCCTGACTTTC. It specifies CASSPPGAGGPSGANVLTF.

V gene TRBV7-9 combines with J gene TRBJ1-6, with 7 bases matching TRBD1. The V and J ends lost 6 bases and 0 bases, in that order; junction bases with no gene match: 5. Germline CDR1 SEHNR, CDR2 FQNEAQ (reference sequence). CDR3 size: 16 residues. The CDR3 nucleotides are TGTGCCAGCAGAGAACAGGGGAGCTCCTATAATTCACCCCTCCACTTT. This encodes CASREQGSSYNSPLHF.

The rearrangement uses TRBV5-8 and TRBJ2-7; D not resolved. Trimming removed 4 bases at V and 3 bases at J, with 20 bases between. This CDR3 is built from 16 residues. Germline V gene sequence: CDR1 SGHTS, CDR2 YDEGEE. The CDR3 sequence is CASSPPGGSPHYEQYV. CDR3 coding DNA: TGTGCCAGCAGCCCCCCCGGCGGATCCCCCCACTACGAGCAGTACGTC.

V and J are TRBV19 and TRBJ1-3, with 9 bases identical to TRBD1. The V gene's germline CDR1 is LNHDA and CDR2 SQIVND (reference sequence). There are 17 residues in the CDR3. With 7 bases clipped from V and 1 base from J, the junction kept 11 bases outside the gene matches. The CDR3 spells CASKAQGALISGNTIYF. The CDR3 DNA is TGTGCCAGTAAGGCACAGGGGGCGCTTATATCTGGAAACACCATATATTTT. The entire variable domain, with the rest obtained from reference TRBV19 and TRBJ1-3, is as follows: DGGITQSPKYLFRKEGQNVTLSCEQNLNHDAMYWYRQDPGQGLRLIYYSQIVNDFQKGDIAEGYSVSREKKESFPLTVTSAQKNPTAFYLCASKAQGALISGNTIYFGEGSWLTVV.

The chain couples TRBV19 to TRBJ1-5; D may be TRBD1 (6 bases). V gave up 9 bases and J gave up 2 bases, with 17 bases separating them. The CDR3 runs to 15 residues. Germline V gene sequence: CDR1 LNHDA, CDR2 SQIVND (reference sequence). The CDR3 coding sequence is TGTGCCAGCTTGAGACAGGCCCTGGGCAATCAGCCCCAGCATTTT. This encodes CASLRQALGNQPQHF.

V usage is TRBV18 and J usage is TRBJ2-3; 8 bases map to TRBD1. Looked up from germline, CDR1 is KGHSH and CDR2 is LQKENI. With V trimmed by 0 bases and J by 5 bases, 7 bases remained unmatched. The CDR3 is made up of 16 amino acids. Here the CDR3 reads CASSPPTQGVKDTQYF. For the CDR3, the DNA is TGTGCCAGCTCACCACCGACACAGGGGGTCAAAGATACGCAGTATTTT.

The CDR3 sequence: CAGRRGQGYGYTF. The CDR3 DNA follows: TGTGCCGGGCGGAGGGGGCAGGGGTATGGCTACACCTTC. The chain joins TRBV30 to TRBJ1-2; 7 positions agree with TRBD1. With 8 bases clipped from V and 5 bases from J, the junction kept 11 bases outside the gene matches. The germline V gene encodes CDR1 GTSNPN and CDR2 SVGIG (reference sequence). The CDR3 sequence is 13 residues long.